One and the same sample provided the 10 T cell receptor beta chains below, sequenced in a study of patients and donors after allogeneic stem cell transplantation. TCRdb ran MiXCR on the RT-PCR reads and lists one entry per CDR3 protein. The sample lists over 1,500 distinct CDR3 sequences, under 4.5% occurring once. The sample comprised blood, either unsorted or a sorted T cell fraction (not recorded which). These receptors were taken from a human donor who was either an allogeneic HSCT recipient or a stem cell or donor lymphocyte infusion donor (not recorded which). It is not recorded whose cells these are; they may come from a transplant donor.

The V gene is TRBV7-2, the J gene TRBJ2-5; D remains unclear. The V gene's germline CDR1 is SGHTA and CDR2 FQGNSA. The CDR3 extends over 14 amino acids. V lost 1 base and J 5 bases, leaving 11 bases between the germline ends. CDR3 sequence (DNA): TGTGCCAGCAGCTTAGTGACCCGCTTTGAGACCCAGTACTTC. This codes for CASSLVTRFETQYF.

V usage is TRBV20-1 and J usage is TRBJ2-1, with D maybe TRBD1 (5 bases). The CDR3 is 11 amino acids. Germline values: CDR1 DFQATT, CDR2 SNEGSKA (reference sequence). In DNA form, the CDR3 reads TGCGGCCGCCTAACAGGTCCGGTGCAGTTCTTC. This encodes CGRLTGPVQFF.

This clonotype is large. This chain connects TRBV6-2 or TRBV6-3 to TRBJ2-1; TRBD1 might be the D (6 bases). CDR1 and CDR2 (germline): MNHEY, SVGEGT. Trimming shortened V by 2 bases and J by 5 bases, and 10 bases separated the two germline ends. The CDR3 is 14 amino acids. This CDR3 reads CASSYRTVDNEQFF. The CDR3 nucleotides are TGTGCCAGCAGTTACAGGACAGTTGACAATGAGCAGTTCTTC.

This clonotype is classed as medium-sized. The J gene is TRBJ2-3, the V gene TRBV18; D is perhaps TRBD1 or TRBD2 (5 bases each). The length of the CDR3 is 12 residues. Trimming took 6 bases from V and 8 from J, leaving 12 bases between them. Germline V lookup: CDR1 KGHSH, CDR2 LQKENI. The CDR3 spells CASSSDGGTQYF. The CDR3, as DNA: TGTGCCAGCTCCTCTGATGGGGGTACGCAGTATTTT. The variable domain in full, completed from reference TRBV18 and TRBJ2-3, reads NAGVMQNPRHLVRRRGQEARLRCSPMKGHSHVYWYRQLPEEGLKFMVYLQKENIIDESGMPKERFSAEFPKEGPSILRIQQVVRGDSAAYFCASSSDGGTQYFGPGTRLTVL.

V usage is TRBV28 and J usage is TRBJ2-7; no clear D. The CDR3 length is 15 residues. Looked up from germline, CDR1 is MDHEN and CDR2 is SYDVKM. Trimming took 3 bases from V and 7 from J, leaving 19 bases between them. This CDR3 reads CASSFASGHFGEQYF. As DNA, the CDR3 is TGTGCCAGCAGTTTCGCCTCGGGTCACTTTGGGGAGCAGTACTTC.

The J gene is TRBJ2-2, the V gene TRBV7-2; 12 bases are a match to TRBD2. Germline values: CDR1 SGHTA, CDR2 FQGNSA. Losses at the gene ends were 3 bases for V and 4 bases for J; bases not matched to a gene: 0. This CDR3 contains 15 residues. The CDR3 coding sequence is TGTGCCAGCAGCTTGACTAGCGGGAGCACCGGGGAGCTGTTTTTT. Translated, it gives CASSLTSGSTGELFF.

By share, this clonotype counts as medium-sized. CDR3 region: CASSLATSRSSYNEQFF. CDR3 DNA: TGTGCCAGCAGCTTGGCGACTAGCAGGAGCTCCTACAATGAGCAGTTCTTC. The chain couples TRBV5-5 to TRBJ2-1; TRBD2 matches 7 bases. The trim removed 0 bases at V and 0 bases at J, leaving 6 bases unmatched. The CDR3 has 17 amino acids. Per germline, CDR1 SGHKS and CDR2 YYEKEE (reference sequence).

V and J are TRBV6-5 and TRBJ2-7, with a possible D match to TRBD1 (5 bases). Trimming stripped 0 bases from V and 4 bases from J, with 10 bases between. The CDR3 length is 14 residues. Germline V gene sequence: CDR1 MNHEY, CDR2 SVGAGI. The CDR3: CASSYSAGKYEQYF. CDR3 sequence (DNA): TGTGCCAGCAGTTACTCGGCAGGGAAATACGAGCAGTACTTC.

Within the sample, this clonotype is medium-sized (0.01 to 0.1%). The gene calls are TRBV18 and TRBJ2-3; a weak D match, TRBD2 (5 bases). Between the trimmed V and J ends, which lost 3 bases and 0 bases, there was a span of 10 bases. Per the germline V gene, CDR1 is KGHSH and CDR2 is LQKENI. CDR3 length equals 15 residues. The CDR3 region is CASSPPGLSTDTQYF. The CDR3, as DNA: TGTGCCAGCTCACCTCCCGGACTTAGCACAGATACGCAGTATTTT.

This clonotype is judged medium-sized. This chain links TRBV7-8 with TRBJ2-2, with 8 bases lining up with TRBD2. V shed 1 base, J shed 6 bases, and the junction held 4 bases outside the gene matches. This CDR3 region has 15 residues. Germline CDR1 and CDR2: SGHVS and FQNEAQ. The CDR3 DNA reads TGTGCCAGCAGCTTAGGGCGGCGGGGGGCCGGGGAGCTGTTTTTT. This sequence encodes CASSLGRRGAGELFF.